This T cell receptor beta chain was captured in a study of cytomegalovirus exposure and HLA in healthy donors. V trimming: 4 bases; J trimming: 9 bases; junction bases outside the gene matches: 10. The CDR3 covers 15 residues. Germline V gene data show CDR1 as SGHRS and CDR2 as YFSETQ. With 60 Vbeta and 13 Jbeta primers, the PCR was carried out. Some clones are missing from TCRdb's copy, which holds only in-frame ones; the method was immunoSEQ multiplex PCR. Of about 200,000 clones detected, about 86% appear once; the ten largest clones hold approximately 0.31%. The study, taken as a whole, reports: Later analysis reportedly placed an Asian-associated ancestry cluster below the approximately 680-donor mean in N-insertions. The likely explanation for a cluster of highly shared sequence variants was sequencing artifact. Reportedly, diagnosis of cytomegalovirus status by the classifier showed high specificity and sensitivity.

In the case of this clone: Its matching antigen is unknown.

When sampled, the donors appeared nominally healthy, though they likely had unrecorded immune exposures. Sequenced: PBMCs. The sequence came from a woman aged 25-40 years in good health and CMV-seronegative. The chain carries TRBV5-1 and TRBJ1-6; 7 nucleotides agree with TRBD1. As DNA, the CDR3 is TGCGCCAGCAGCCAAATACAGGGGTCGGGTTCACCCCTCCACTTT. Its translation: CASSQIQGSGSPLHF.